One T cell receptor beta chain is described in this entry. This sample was included in a study of blood T cells in healthy people across ages. For the second PCR, which ran for about 7 to 11 cycles, a sample-barcoded 5' primer and a J-beta primer mix were used. TCRdb itself ran the 5' RACE reads through MiXCR, one entry per CDR3 protein. This table holds about 600,000 distinct CDR3 sequences, more than 45% found once. Trimming left V 1 base short and J 0 bases short, with 12 bases between. This CDR3 has 16 amino acids. From germline, CDR1 is SGDLS and CDR2 YYNGEE. This TCR was recovered from a man of 80 years or more in good health. V gene TRBV9 combines with J gene TRBJ2-3, with D uncertain. The sequenced material came from blood. The CDR3: CASSVTTGTSTDTQYF. The CDR3 coding sequence is TGTGCCAGCAGCGTAACGACGGGCACTAGCACAGATACGCAGTATTTT.